The 29 T cell receptor beta chains reported below all come from one sample, sequenced in a study of breast tumors, draining lymph nodes, adjacent tissues. A single record per CDR3 protein comes from TCRdb applying MiXCR to the multiplex PCR reads. The table records about 19,000 distinct CDR3 sequences, over 40% of them present only once. The sequencing sample was made of breast tumor tissue. These receptors were obtained from a female donor with breast cancer. Some clones in this sample may be carry-over from other donors' samples.

The V gene is TRBV20-1, the J gene TRBJ1-3; 11 nucleotides agree with TRBD1. V trimming: 1 base; J trimming: 0 bases; junction bases outside the gene matches: 5. Germline-derived CDR1 and CDR2 are DFQATT and SNEGSKA (reference sequence). The CDR3 runs 17 residues. The CDR3 DNA sequence: TGCAGTGCTAGAGTTGGGACAGGGGGTCTCTCTGGAAACACCATATATTTT. Protein: CSARVGTGGLSGNTIYF.

Many counts were recorded for this clonotype. This chain links TRBV4-3 with TRBJ1-3; possibly TRBD1 for D (5 bases). Germline V CDR1 and CDR2: LGHNA, YSLEER. The CDR3 is made up of 17 amino acids. Trimming took off 0 bases at V and 2 bases at J, with 14 bases between the two ends. The CDR3 region is CASSQERAGVTGNTIYF. The CDR3 region has the DNA TGCGCCAGCAGCCAAGAAAGGGCGGGGGTCACTGGAAACACCATATATTTT.

This chain uses TRBV27 with TRBJ2-7; D uncertain. Germline V gene lookup returns CDR1 MNHEY and CDR2 SMNVEV (reference sequence). The CDR3 consists of 13 residues. Trimming removed 4 bases from V and 1 base from J, with 8 bases in between. CDR3: CASSSGTSYEQYF. CDR3 bases: TGTGCCAGCAGTTCGGGCACTTCCTACGAGCAGTACTTC.

V gene TRBV30 combines with J gene TRBJ1-6; D remains ambiguous. V lost 5 bases to trimming and J lost 7 bases, with 12 bases between them. CDR1 is GTSNPN, CDR2 SVGIG, per germline (reference sequence). The length of the CDR3 is 13 residues. In DNA form, the CDR3 reads TGTGCCTGGGATGTACGTGGAAATTCACCCCTCCACTTT. Translated, it gives CAWDVRGNSPLHF.

The V call is TRBV9, the J call TRBJ2-3; D not resolved. The CDR3 runs to 13 residues. Trimming removed 4 bases from V and 2 bases from J, with 8 bases in between. Germline V gene data show CDR1 as SGDLS and CDR2 as YYNGEE. CDR3 loop: CASSPLPTDTQYF. The CDR3 DNA sequence: TGTGCCAGCAGCCCCCTGCCCACAGATACGCAGTATTTT.

This chain connects TRBV5-5 to TRBJ1-1; a weak D match, TRBD1 (6 bases). Between the trimmed V and J ends, which lost 6 bases and 6 bases, there was a span of 9 bases. The CDR3 extends over 11 amino acids. The germline V gene has CDR1 SGHKS and CDR2 YYEKEE (reference sequence). CDR3 in DNA: TGTGCCAGCACCCAGGGGTCTGAAGCTTTCTTT. It encodes CASTQGSEAFF.

This clonotype was seen just once. V and J are TRBV6-2 or TRBV6-3 and TRBJ2-3; D gene uncertain. In germline, CDR1 is MNHEY, CDR2 SVGEGT. The CDR3 has 16 residues. Trimming removed 5 bases from V and 2 bases from J, with 17 bases in between. CDR3 sequence (DNA): TGTGCCAGCAGTCCCAGGACGGCCACGTCCACAGATACGCAGTATTTT. Its protein is CASSPRTATSTDTQYF.

V usage is TRBV6-2 or TRBV6-3 and J usage is TRBJ1-3, with 7 bases fitting TRBD1. This CDR3 is built from 16 residues. Germline V gene sequence: CDR1 MNHEY, CDR2 SVGEGT. Trimming at V came to 0 bases and at J to 8 bases, leaving 10 bases not matched to a gene. The CDR3 reads CASSYSGGTAIDTIYF. CDR3 nucleotide sequence: TGTGCCAGCAGTTACTCCGGCGGGACAGCGATAGACACCATATATTTT.

Points on this clonotype: A read error is possible here, since a much larger clone lies one base away. This is likely a read error, given that the CDR3 carries no conserved phenylalanine or tryptophan at its end. This chain links TRBV27 with TRBJ1-2, with 8 positions matching TRBD1. CDR1 and CDR2 from the germline V gene are MNHEY and SMNVEV (reference sequence). Trimming removed 4 bases from V and 5 bases from J; junction bases left unmatched: 9. The CDR3 covers 15 residues. CDR3 coding DNA: TGTGCCAGCAGTTCAACAGGGGGGTTCGTATATGGCTACACCTCC. Translated, it gives CASSSTGGFVYGYTS.

Judged by abundance, this clonotype is medium-sized. V gene TRBV18 combines with J gene TRBJ2-5; the match to TRBD2 covers 9 bases. This CDR3 spans 15 amino acids. The germline CDR1 and CDR2 sequences are KGHSH and LQKENI. Germline trimming cut 4 bases from V and 5 bases from J; bases unmatched to any gene: 8. DNA for the CDR3: TGTGCCAGCTCACAGATAGCGGGAGTTGTTGAGACCCAGTACTTC. This codes for CASSQIAGVVETQYF.

Many counts were recorded for this clonotype. The rearrangement links TRBV11-2 to TRBJ2-3; possibly TRBD1 for D (6 bases). Germline V gene data show CDR1 as SGHAT and CDR2 as FQNNGV. V was cut by 3 bases and J by 0 bases, with 13 bases left in between. The CDR3 is 16 amino acids. The CDR3: CASSFPQGPSTDTQYF. CDR3 nucleotides: TGTGCCAGCAGCTTTCCCCAGGGGCCTAGCACAGATACGCAGTATTTT. Looking up the rest from reference TRBV11-2 and TRBJ2-3 gives the full variable domain: EAGVAQSPRYKIIEKRQSVAFWCNPISGHATLYWYQQILGQGPKLLIQFQNNGVVDDSQLPKDRFSAERLKGVDSTLKIQPAKLEDSAVYLCASSFPQGPSTDTQYFGPGTRLTVL.

By share of the sample, this clonotype is medium-sized. Here the CDR3 reads CASIGQWNYGYTF. CDR3 coding DNA: TGTGCCAGCATCGGACAGTGGAACTATGGCTACACCTTC. The chain carries TRBV5-6 and TRBJ1-2; tentative D call: TRBD1 (6 bases). This CDR3 has 13 residues. Germline V gene lookup returns CDR1 SGHDT and CDR2 YYEEEE. Trimming took off 6 bases at V and 2 bases at J, with 11 bases between the two ends.

This clonotype was detected ten times or more. The DNA for the CDR3 is TGCGCCAGCAGCGTAAGTCTAGCGGGAGTTGAGCAGTTCTTC. As protein: CASSVSLAGVEQFF. The chain employs TRBV5-1 and TRBJ2-1; 10 nucleotides align to TRBD2. The CDR3 extends over 14 amino acids. CDR1 and CDR2 (germline): SGHRS, YFSETQ. The V and J ends lost 4 bases and 9 bases, in that order; junction bases with no gene match: 7.

This clonotype was seen at least ten times. A much more abundant neighbour one base away suggests this may be a read error. The rearrangement uses TRBV20-1 and TRBJ2-7; 9 positions agree with TRBD1. Trimming cost V 2 bases and J 6 bases; bases outside gene matches: 8. The CDR3 sequence is 14 residues long. Germline CDR1 and CDR2: DFQATT and SNEGSKA (reference sequence). DNA for the CDR3: TGCAGTGCTAGAAGGACAGGGGCTTTCTCCGAGCAGTACTTC. Encoded protein: CSARRTGAFSEQYF.

This clonotype is termed medium-sized. This CDR3 reads CASSLSRPGVGSSYEQYF. CDR3 coding DNA: TGTGCCAGCAGCTTAAGTCGACCGGGAGTCGGGAGCTCCTACGAGCAGTACTTC. The rearrangement joins TRBV7-2 to TRBJ2-7; possibly TRBD2 for D (6 bases). The CDR3 consists of 18 residues. V was clipped by 2 bases and J by 0 bases, with 20 bases between them. Germline V CDR1 and CDR2: SGHTA, FQGNSA.

This clonotype was picked up many times. V is TRBV3-1 and J is TRBJ2-3; 10 bases are shared with TRBD2. The CDR3 is made up of 15 amino acids. The V segment lost 5 bases and the J segment 2 bases; nucleotides outside the gene matches: 4. Per the germline V gene, CDR1 is LGHDT and CDR2 is YNNKEL (reference sequence). In DNA, the CDR3 is TGTGCCAGCAGCATCGGACTAGCGGTCACAGATACGCAGTATTTT. As protein: CASSIGLAVTDTQYF.

This clonotype occurred many times. The chain links TRBV30 to TRBJ1-6; possibly TRBD1 for D (5 bases). The germline V gene encodes CDR1 GTSNPN and CDR2 SVGIG (reference sequence). CDR3 length: 16 residues. V gave up 5 bases and J gave up 13 bases, with 27 bases separating them. The CDR3 loop is CAWAPRRVGGWMPLHF. Here the CDR3 DNA reads TGTGCCTGGGCCCCCCGCCGGGTCGGGGGGTGGATGCCCCTCCACTTT.

This clonotype appeared many times. The V gene is TRBV24-1, the J gene TRBJ2-7, with D perhaps matching TRBD2 (5 bases). The CDR3 runs to 12 residues. Germline V gene sequence: CDR1 KGHDR, CDR2 SFDVKD. V lost 9 bases and J 3 bases, leaving 11 bases between the germline ends. The CDR3 reads CATEDFNYEQYF. The CDR3 DNA reads TGTGCCACCGAGGACTTCAACTACGAGCAGTACTTC.

This clonotype came up many times. This may come from a read error, since a much larger clone is one base off. This sequence joins TRBV6-5 and TRBJ2-7; TRBD1 matches 9 bases. Germline CDR1 and CDR2: MNHEY and SVGAGI. CDR3 length: 16 residues. The V segment lost 5 bases and the J segment 5 bases; nucleotides outside the gene matches: 13. DNA of the CDR3: TGTGCCAGCAGTCACTTCGGACAGGGGAGCAGGGACGAGCAGTACTTC. It is translated as CASSHFGQGSRDEQYF.

The gene calls are TRBV6-5 and TRBJ1-1; possibly TRBD1 for D (5 bases). Trimming left V 6 bases short and J 1 base short, with 15 bases between. In germline, CDR1 is MNHEY, CDR2 SVGAGI. The CDR3 spans 15 residues. The CDR3 here is CASSLPGLRNTEAFF. In DNA form, the CDR3 reads TGTGCCAGCAGCCTACCGGGACTTCGGAACACTGAAGCTTTCTTT.

V is TRBV4-3 and J is TRBJ1-4; D is unclear. In germline, CDR1 is LGHNA, CDR2 YSLEER. This CDR3 contains 15 residues. The V end lost 3 bases, the J end lost 5 bases, and 13 bases lay between the germline ends. CDR3 DNA sequence: TGCGCCAGCAGCCATAGCAGTTCTCCAAATGAAAAACTGTTTTTT. The encoded protein is CASSHSSSPNEKLFF.

The rearrangement links TRBV2 to TRBJ1-6; 7 nucleotides align to TRBD1. CDR3 length equals 14 residues. Trimming removed 4 bases from V and 5 bases from J; junction bases left unmatched: 2. The germline gives CDR1 SNHLY, CDR2 FYNNEI. CDR3: CASSATGNNSPLHF. The CDR3 DNA reads TGTGCCAGCAGTGCGACAGGGAATAATTCACCCCTCCACTTT.

Many counts were recorded for this clonotype. V is TRBV11-1 and J is TRBJ2-7; the D call may be TRBD1 or TRBD2 (5 bases each). Germline V gene lookup returns CDR1 SGHAT and CDR2 FQDESV (reference sequence). This CDR3 spans 15 amino acids. V was pared by 2 bases and J by 2 bases, with 13 bases between. The CDR3 sequence is CASSLIGDGTYEQYF. For the CDR3, the DNA is TGTGCCAGCAGCTTAATCGGGGACGGAACCTACGAGCAGTACTTC.

The sample holds many counts of this clonotype. V gene TRBV27 combines with J gene TRBJ1-5; D gene ambiguous. CDR1 and CDR2 (germline): MNHEY, SMNVEV (reference sequence). There are 12 residues in the CDR3. With 8 bases removed from V and 1 base from J, the gap between germline ends came to 6 bases. The chain's CDR3 is CASGQSNQPQHF. CDR3 nucleotide sequence: TGTGCCAGCGGCCAAAGCAATCAGCCCCAGCATTTT.

This clonotype was seen at least ten times. The V call is TRBV25-1, the J call TRBJ2-5; 7 positions match TRBD1. V dropped 0 bases and J dropped 5; count of bases not matched to a gene: 6. This CDR3 has 15 residues. In germline, CDR1 is MGHDK, CDR2 SYGVNS. The CDR3 here is CASSEYKGAGETQYF. For the CDR3, the DNA is TGTGCCAGCAGTGAATATAAGGGGGCAGGGGAGACCCAGTACTTC.

Ten or more counts support this clonotype. This rearrangement joins TRBV24-1 to TRBJ1-6; D might be TRBD1 (6 bases). Germline CDR1 and CDR2: KGHDR and SFDVKD. This CDR3 comprises 15 residues. Trimming removed 7 bases at V and 3 bases at J, with 12 bases between. The CDR3 sequence is CATRPRDIYNSPLHF. The CDR3 DNA reads as TGTGCCACCAGACCCCGGGACATCTATAATTCACCCCTCCACTTT.

Concerning this clonotype: Compared with germline, one end of the junction differs, possibly owing to a read error. V usage is TRBV19 and J usage is TRBJ1-1, with a weak D call TRBD1 (5 bases). Germline CDR1 and CDR2: LNHDA and SQIVND (reference sequence). The CDR3 is made up of 14 amino acids. For the CDR3, the DNA is TGTGCCGGTAGTACCGGGACGGTGAACACTGAAGCTTTCTTT. Translating gives CAGSTGTVNTEAFF. The entire variable domain, with the rest obtained from reference TRBV19 and TRBJ1-1, is as follows: DGGITQSPKYLFRKEGQNVTLSCEQNLNHDAMYWYRQDPGQGLRLIYYSQIVNDFQKGDIAEGYSVSREKKESFPLTVTSAQKNPTAFYLCAGSTGTVNTEAFFGQGTRLTVV.

The chain carries TRBV19 and TRBJ1-2; D is ambiguous. Germline V gene sequence: CDR1 LNHDA, CDR2 SQIVND (reference sequence). This CDR3 spans 13 amino acids. This CDR3 is CVGYPANNYGYTF. CDR3 nucleotides: TGTGTCGGATACCCCGCAAATAACTATGGCTACACCTTC.

This clonotype was counted ten times or more. A much bigger clone sits one base away, suggesting this may be a read error. V usage is TRBV20-1 and J usage is TRBJ2-1, with TRBD2 matching over 8 bases. The CDR3 runs 12 residues. CDR1 DFQATT and CDR2 SNEGSKA come from the germline V gene (reference sequence). CDR3 residues: CSASEREIEPFF. The CDR3 DNA reads as TGCAGTGCTAGTGAGCGGGAGATTGAGCCGTTCTTC.